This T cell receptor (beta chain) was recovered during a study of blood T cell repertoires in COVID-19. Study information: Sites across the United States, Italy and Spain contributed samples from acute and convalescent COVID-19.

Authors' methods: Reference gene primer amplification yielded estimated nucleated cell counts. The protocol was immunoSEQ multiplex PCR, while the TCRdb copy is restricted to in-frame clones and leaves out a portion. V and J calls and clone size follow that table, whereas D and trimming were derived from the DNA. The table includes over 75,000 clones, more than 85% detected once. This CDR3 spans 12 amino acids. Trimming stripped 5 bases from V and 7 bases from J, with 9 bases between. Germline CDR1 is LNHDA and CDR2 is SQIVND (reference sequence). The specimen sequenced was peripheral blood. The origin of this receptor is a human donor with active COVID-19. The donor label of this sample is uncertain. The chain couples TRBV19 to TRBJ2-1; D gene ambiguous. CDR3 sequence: CASSGSWNEQFF. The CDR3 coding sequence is TGTGCCAGTAGTGGCTCGTGGAATGAGCAGTTCTTC.